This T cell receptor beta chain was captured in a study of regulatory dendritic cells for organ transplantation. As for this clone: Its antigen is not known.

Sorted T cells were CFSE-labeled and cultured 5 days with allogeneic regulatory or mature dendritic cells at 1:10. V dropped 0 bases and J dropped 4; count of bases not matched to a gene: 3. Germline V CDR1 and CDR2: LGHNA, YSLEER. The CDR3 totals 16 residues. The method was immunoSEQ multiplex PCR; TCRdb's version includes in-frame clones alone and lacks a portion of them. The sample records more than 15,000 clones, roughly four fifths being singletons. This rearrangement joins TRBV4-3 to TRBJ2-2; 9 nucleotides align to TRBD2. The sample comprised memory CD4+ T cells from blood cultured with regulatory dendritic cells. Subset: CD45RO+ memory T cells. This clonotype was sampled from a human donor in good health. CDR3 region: CASSQEVSGGTGELFF. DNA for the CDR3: TGCGCCAGCAGCCAAGAGGTTAGCGGGGGCACCGGGGAGCTGTTTTTT.